These T cell receptor beta chains were read from a single sample in a study of shared clonotypes between healthy human individuals. Measured with immunoSEQ multiplex PCR; TCRdb has only the in-frame clones, and not every one. This table holds about 2 million clones, 90% to 95% found once. The specimen was naive CD4+ T cells sorted from blood. The receptor source for this set is a young man in good health. Both conserved end residues are part of each CDR3. The D gene is left open where the match is weak. Clone size is given for some rows only: seen once, a few or many times, or a class if the clone is expanded.

d_call	v_call	clone_size	j_call	cdr3_nt	cdr3_aa
-	TRBV5-1	-	TRBJ1-2	TGCGCCAGCAGCTTGGATGGCCCTCCAATGGGCTACACCTTC	CASSLDGPPMGYTF
TRBD2	TRBV30	-	TRBJ2-5	TGTGCCTGGACTAGCGGGGCTCTATTCCAAGAGACCCAGTACTTC	CAWTSGALFQETQYF
TRBD1	TRBV6-5	-	TRBJ1-2	TGTGCCAGCAGGGGACAGTCTTCTAACTATGGCTACACCTTC	CASRGQSSNYGYTF
TRBD1	TRBV10-2	-	TRBJ2-7	TGCGCCAGCAGGCTCGGGACAGGGGGTCTCTACGAGCAGTACTTC	CASRLGTGGLYEQYF
TRBD1	TRBV10-3	-	TRBJ2-7	TGTGCCACTTCGACAGGGGCCCCTTCCGAGCAGTACTTC	CATSTGAPSEQYF
-	TRBV6-1	-	TRBJ2-7	TGTGCCAGCAGTCTACAGGGTTACGAGCAGTACTTC	CASSLQGYEQYF
TRBD1	TRBV19	-	TRBJ1-5	TGTGCCAGTACCCCGACAGGGGCCAATCAGCCCCAGCATTTT	CASTPTGANQPQHF
-	TRBV10-3	-	TRBJ1-6	TGTGCCATCAGTGAATCCGGGCAGGCGGGTTCACCCCTCCACTTT	CAISESGQAGSPLHF
-	TRBV4-3	-	TRBJ1-2	TGCGCCAGCAGCCAAGATTGGAAGGAATCTGGCTACACCTTC	CASSQDWKESGYTF
-	TRBV30	-	TRBJ1-4	TGTGCCTGGGCTATTGGGGGTCTCGATAATGAAAAACTGTTTTTT	CAWAIGGLDNEKLFF
-	TRBV7-9	-	TRBJ2-2	TGTGCCAGCCCTACCCCCAGGGACGGGGAGCTGTTTTTT	CASPTPRDGELFF
-	TRBV6-6	-	TRBJ1-1	TGTGCCAGCAGTAAGACAAGTGAAGCTTTCTTT	CASSKTSEAFF
TRBD1	TRBV6-1	-	TRBJ1-2	TGTGCCAGCAGTGAGGGACAGAGAAACTATGGCTACACCTTC	CASSEGQRNYGYTF
-	TRBV10-3	-	TRBJ1-6	TGTGCCATCAGTGATGTCTCGGCCCCGAATTCACCCCTCCACTTT	CAISDVSAPNSPLHF
-	TRBV6-5	-	TRBJ1-2	TGTGCCAGCAGTCCCCAACCCGGTAATGGCTACACCTTC	CASSPQPGNGYTF
TRBD1	TRBV5-4	-	TRBJ2-5	TGTGCCAGCAGCTTATCAGGGGGCAAGGGAGAGACCCAGTACTTC	CASSLSGGKGETQYF
-	TRBV6-6	-	TRBJ2-7	TGTGCCAGCAGTTACTCGTACGCGGTGGAAGCCTACGAGCAGTACTTC	CASSYSYAVEAYEQYF
TRBD1	TRBV7-9	-	TRBJ2-1	TGTGCCAGCAGCACCCAGGGGGTGGACAATGAGCAGTTCTTC	CASSTQGVDNEQFF
-	TRBV19	-	TRBJ1-3	TGTGCCAGTAGGCCCAACAGGGAGGGTGGAAACACCATATATTTT	CASRPNREGGNTIYF
-	TRBV11-2	-	TRBJ1-6	TGTGCCAGCAGCCCCGGCAGGGAGAGGGGTAATTCACCCCTCCACTTT	CASSPGRERGNSPLHF
-	TRBV7-2	once	TRBJ2-3	TGTGCCAGCAGCTTGCAGGCAGATACGCAGTATTTT	CASSLQADTQYF